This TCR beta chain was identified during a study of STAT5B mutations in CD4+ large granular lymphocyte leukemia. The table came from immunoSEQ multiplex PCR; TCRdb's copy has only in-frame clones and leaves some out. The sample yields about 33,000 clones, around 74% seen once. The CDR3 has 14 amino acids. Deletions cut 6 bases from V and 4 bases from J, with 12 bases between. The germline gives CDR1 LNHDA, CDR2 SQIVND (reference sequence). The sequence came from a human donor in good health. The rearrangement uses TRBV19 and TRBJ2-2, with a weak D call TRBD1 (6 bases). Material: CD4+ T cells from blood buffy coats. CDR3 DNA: TGTGCCAGTAGCACCCAGGGGTTCACCGGGGAGCTGTTTTTT. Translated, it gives CASSTQGFTGELFF.